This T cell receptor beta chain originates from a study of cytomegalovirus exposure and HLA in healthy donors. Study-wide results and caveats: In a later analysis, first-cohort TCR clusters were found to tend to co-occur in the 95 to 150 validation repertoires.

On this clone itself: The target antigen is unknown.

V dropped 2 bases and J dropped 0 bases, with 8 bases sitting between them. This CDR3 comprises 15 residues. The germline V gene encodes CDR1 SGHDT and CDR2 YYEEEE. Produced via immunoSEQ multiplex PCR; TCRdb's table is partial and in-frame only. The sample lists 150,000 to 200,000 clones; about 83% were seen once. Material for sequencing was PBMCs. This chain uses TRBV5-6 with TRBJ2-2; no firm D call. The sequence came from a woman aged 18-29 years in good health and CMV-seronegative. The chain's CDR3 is CASSFTPANTGELFF. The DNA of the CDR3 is TGTGCCAGCAGCTTCACACCAGCGAACACCGGGGAGCTGTTTTTT.